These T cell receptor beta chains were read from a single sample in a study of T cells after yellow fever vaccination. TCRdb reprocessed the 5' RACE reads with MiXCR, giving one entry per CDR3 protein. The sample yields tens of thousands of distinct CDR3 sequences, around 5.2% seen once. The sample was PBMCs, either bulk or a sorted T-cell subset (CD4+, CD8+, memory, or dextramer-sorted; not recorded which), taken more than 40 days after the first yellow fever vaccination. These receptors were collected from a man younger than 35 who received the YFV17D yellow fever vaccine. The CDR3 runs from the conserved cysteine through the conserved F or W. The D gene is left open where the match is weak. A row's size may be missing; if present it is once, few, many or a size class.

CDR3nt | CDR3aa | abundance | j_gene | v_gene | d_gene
TGTGCCAGCACGACCGGGACAGGGTGGTACGAGCAGTACTTC | CASTTGTGWYEQYF | many | TRBJ2-7 | TRBV12-3/TRBV12-4 | TRBD1
TGTGCCAGCAGTGGAACCCTCACTGAAGCTTTCTTT | CASSGTLTEAFF | many | TRBJ1-1 | TRBV28 | .
TGTGCCAGCAGCTCAGCAAACCAGGGTAACACTGAAGCTTTCTTT | CASSSANQGNTEAFF | many | TRBJ1-1 | TRBV5-4 | .
TGTGCCACCAGCAGAGCGGGTAGTAGCGGGGGGCCCATCTCACTTTTT | CATSRAGSSGGPISLF | . | TRBJ2-3 | TRBV15 | TRBD2
TGTGCCTGGGGGACAGGCTACGAGCAGTACTTC | CAWGTGYEQYF | many | TRBJ2-7 | TRBV30 | TRBD1
TGCGCCAGCAGCCAAGATAACGGGCGCACTGAAGCTTTCTTT | CASSQDNGRTEAFF | many | TRBJ1-1 | TRBV4-3 | .
TGTGCCACCAGTGCCTGGACAGGGTCCGACTATGGCTACACCTTC | CATSAWTGSDYGYTF | medium-sized | TRBJ1-2 | TRBV24-1 | TRBD1
TGTGCCAGCAGCTCGTGGGCGCACTACCCAGAGACCCAGTACTTC | CASSSWAHYPETQYF | many | TRBJ2-5 | TRBV7-2 | .
TGTGCCAGTAGTGCCGGGTCCAAAAACATTCAGTACTTC | CASSAGSKNIQYF | many | TRBJ2-4 | TRBV19 | .
TGTGCCAGCAGTGACCAAGGACAGGGAGGCCCTGAAGCTTTCTTT | CASSDQGQGGPEAFF | many | TRBJ1-1 | TRBV25-1 | TRBD1
TGCGCCAGCAGCCCTGGACTAGCGGGGGGGCCGAGGCTCGGGAAAGAGTACTTC | CASSPGLAGGPRLGKEYF | many | TRBJ2-4 | TRBV4-3 | TRBD2
TGTGCCAGCAGTCGCACTAGCGGAGCGAACACCGGGGAGCTGTTTTTT | CASSRTSGANTGELFF | medium-sized | TRBJ2-2 | TRBV2 | TRBD2
TGTGCCAGCAGCTTAGGTGCAGGCGGGGGAATCACAGATACGCAGTATTTT | CASSLGAGGGITDTQYF | many | TRBJ2-3 | TRBV7-2 | TRBD2
TGTGCCAGCAGCTTGGCTAGTCTCAACCAAGAGACCCAGTACTTC | CASSLASLNQETQYF | many | TRBJ2-5 | TRBV5-6 | .
TGCAGTGCTGGGGCTCATCAGCCCCAGCATTTT | CSAGAHQPQHF | many | TRBJ1-5 | TRBV20-1 | .
TGTGCCTGGAGCAAAGGGACAGGGTCTTACAATCAGCCCCAGCATTTT | CAWSKGTGSYNQPQHF | . | TRBJ1-5 | TRBV30 | TRBD1
TGCGCCAGCAGCCAAGACAGGAGCTCCTACGAGCAGTACTTC | CASSQDRSSYEQYF | many | TRBJ2-7 | TRBV4-3 | .
TGTGCCAGCAGCGCCAGGCCTCAAGAGACCCAGTACTTC | CASSARPQETQYF | many | TRBJ2-5 | TRBV7-2 | .
TGTGCCAGCAGTGAAGGCTCTGGAAACACCATATATTTT | CASSEGSGNTIYF | many | TRBJ1-3 | TRBV2 | .
TGTGCCAGCAGCTTCGGGACAGGTGCATACAATGAGCAGTTCTTC | CASSFGTGAYNEQFF | many | TRBJ2-1 | TRBV7-2 | TRBD1
TGTGCCAGCAGCCCCGGGCCTTTAGCGGACACCATATATTTT | CASSPGPLADTIYF | many | TRBJ1-3 | TRBV7-2 | .
TGTGCCAGCAGCTTGCAGGGGGGGTATACCGGGGAGCTGTTTTTT | CASSLQGGYTGELFF | many | TRBJ2-2 | TRBV7-2 | .
TGTGCCAGCAGCCCCCGTGCGACAGGGGATAATTCACCCCTCCACTTT | CASSPRATGDNSPLHF | many | TRBJ1-6 | TRBV7-2 | TRBD1
TGTGCCAGCAGCTTTATTGATACGCAGTATTTT | CASSFIDTQYF | many | TRBJ2-3 | TRBV5-5 | .
TGTGCCAGCAGTGATGCAACCATTCGGTCGACCCAGGCTCAGCCCCAGCATTTT | CASSDATIRSTQAQPQHF | many | TRBJ1-5 | TRBV6-1 | .
TGTGCCAGCAGCTCCCAAAGGGGGGCCGGGGAGACCCAGTACTTC | CASSSQRGAGETQYF | many | TRBJ2-5 | TRBV7-9 | .
TGTGCCAGCAGCCAATTCCTAGGACAGGAAAAACTGTTTTTT | CASSQFLGQEKLFF | many | TRBJ1-4 | TRBV14 | .
TGTGCCAGCAGCTTCTGGGGGGGCTCTGGGGCCAACGTCCTGACTTTC | CASSFWGGSGANVLTF | many | TRBJ2-6 | TRBV5-5 | TRBD2
TGTGCCAGCAGCTTCCGGACAGGAAAGTGGCCCACCGCTAACTATGGCTACACCTTC | CASSFRTGKWPTANYGYTF | few | TRBJ1-2 | TRBV9 | TRBD1
TGTGCCAGCAGTGACTCAGGGGAGAACACCGGGGAGCTGTTTTTT | CASSDSGENTGELFF | many | TRBJ2-2 | TRBV6-4 | .
TGTGCCACCAGCAGACGAGGAACGCCTGACGTTTTCTTT | CATSRRGTPDVFF | many | TRBJ1-1 | TRBV15 | .
TGCGCCAGCAGCCAAGAAGTGACAGGGGGTGGGAGAGATACGCAGTATTTT | CASSQEVTGGGRDTQYF | many | TRBJ2-3 | TRBV4-3 | TRBD1
TGTGCCAGCTCACCCAGGCTAGCCAAAAACATTCAGTACTTC | CASSPRLAKNIQYF | many | TRBJ2-4 | TRBV18 | .
TGCGCCAGCCTCGATGGACAGGGGTCTACAGATACGCAGTATTTT | CASLDGQGSTDTQYF | many | TRBJ2-3 | TRBV10-2 | TRBD1
TGTGCCAGCAGCTCCCGGGTAGCGGAAGAGACCCAGTACTTC | CASSSRVAEETQYF | many | TRBJ2-5 | TRBV7-2 | .
TGTGCCAGCAGGACAAGGCAGAACACCGGGGAGCTGTTTTTT | CASRTRQNTGELFF | many | TRBJ2-2 | TRBV7-2 | .
TGTGCCAGCTCACCAACGGCCCACTGGGCCTATGGCTACACCTTC | CASSPTAHWAYGYTF | many | TRBJ1-2 | TRBV18 | .
TGTGCCAGCAGCCCGGGGACCAAGGGCTTACAAGAGACCCAGTACTTC | CASSPGTKGLQETQYF | medium-sized | TRBJ2-5 | TRBV6-1 | .
TGTGCCAGCAGCTCTCAAAACTATGGCTACACCTTC | CASSSQNYGYTF | many | TRBJ1-2 | TRBV9 | .
TGCAGTGCTAGACAGGGGGCGAGTCGGTATGGCTACACCTTC | CSARQGASRYGYTF | many | TRBJ1-2 | TRBV20-1 | TRBD1